Sequencing of this TCR beta chain was carried out in a study of T-cell memory formation after mild COVID-19. Study results and caveats: The CD4+ clones that contracted clustered mainly within CM and EM, and the CD8+ clones concentrated in EMRA.

TCRdb re-derived calls from the 5' RACE reads in MiXCR, one entry per CDR3 protein. The table lists 400,000 to 500,000 distinct CDR3 sequences, roughly 20% of them singletons, with roughly 8.4% in the top ten. This CDR3 has 16 amino acids. The germline gives CDR1 MRHNA, CDR2 SNTAGT. V lost 6 bases, J lost 3 bases, and 19 bases lay in between. In this sample, this clonotype turned up a few times. What it binds is not known. Source material: PBMCs or a T cell subset sorted from them (not recorded which). This TCR was sampled from an adult woman who had mild COVID-19 (a few samples of this study predate the infection). Cell type and time point are not known. This chain links TRBV6-4 with TRBJ2-3, with a possible D match to TRBD1 (6 bases). DNA of the CDR3: TGTGCCAGCAGCCCCGGACAGTCCCTGGGGACAGATACGCAGTATTTT. It is translated as CASSPGQSLGTDTQYF.